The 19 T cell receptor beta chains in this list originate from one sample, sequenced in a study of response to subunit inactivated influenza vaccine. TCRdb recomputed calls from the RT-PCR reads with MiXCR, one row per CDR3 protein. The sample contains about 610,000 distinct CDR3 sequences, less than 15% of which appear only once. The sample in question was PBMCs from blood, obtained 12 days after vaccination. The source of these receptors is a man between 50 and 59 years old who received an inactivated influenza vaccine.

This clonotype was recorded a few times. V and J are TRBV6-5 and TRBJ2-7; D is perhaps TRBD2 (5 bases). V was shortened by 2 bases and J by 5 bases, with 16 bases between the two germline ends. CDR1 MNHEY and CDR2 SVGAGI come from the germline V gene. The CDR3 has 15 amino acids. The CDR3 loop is CASSYTSGPGNEQYF. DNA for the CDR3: TGTGCCAGCAGTTACACGAGCGGACCGGGTAACGAGCAGTACTTC.

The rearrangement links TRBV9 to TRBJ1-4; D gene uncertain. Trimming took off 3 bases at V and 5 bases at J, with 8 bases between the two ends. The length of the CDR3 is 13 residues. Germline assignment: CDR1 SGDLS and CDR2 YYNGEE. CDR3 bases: TGTGCCAGCAGCGGGGCCCTAAATGAAAAACTGTTTTTT. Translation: CASSGALNEKLFF.

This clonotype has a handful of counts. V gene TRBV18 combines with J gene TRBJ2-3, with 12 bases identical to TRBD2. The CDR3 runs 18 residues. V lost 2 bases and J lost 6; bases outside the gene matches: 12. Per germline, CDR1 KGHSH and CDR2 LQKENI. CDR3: CASSPFASGGAIYDTQYF. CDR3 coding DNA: TGTGCCAGCTCACCATTCGCTAGCGGGGGGGCAATCTACGATACGCAGTATTTT.

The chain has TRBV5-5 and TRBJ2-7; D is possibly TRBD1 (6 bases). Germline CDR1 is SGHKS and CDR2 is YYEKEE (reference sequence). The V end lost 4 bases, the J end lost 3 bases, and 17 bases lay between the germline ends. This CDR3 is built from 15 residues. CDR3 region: CASSIGQFAIYEQYF. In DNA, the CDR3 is TGTGCCAGCAGCATCGGACAGTTCGCAATCTACGAGCAGTACTTC.

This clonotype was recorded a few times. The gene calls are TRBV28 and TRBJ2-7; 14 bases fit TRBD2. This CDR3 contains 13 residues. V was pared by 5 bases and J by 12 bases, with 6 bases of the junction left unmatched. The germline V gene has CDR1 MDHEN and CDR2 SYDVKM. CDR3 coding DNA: TGTGCCAGCAGTACCGGGACTAGCGGGAGTCGGTACTTC. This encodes CASSTGTSGSRYF.

In DNA form, the CDR3 reads TGTGCCAGCAGCGTGGGTCGGGAAGGAAACGAGCAGTACTTC. It codes for CASSVGREGNEQYF. The rearrangement links TRBV9 to TRBJ2-7; D is perhaps TRBD2 (5 bases). CDR1 is SGDLS, CDR2 YYNGEE, per germline. This CDR3 is built from 14 residues. Trimming shortened V by 2 bases and J by 5 bases, and 14 bases separated the two germline ends.

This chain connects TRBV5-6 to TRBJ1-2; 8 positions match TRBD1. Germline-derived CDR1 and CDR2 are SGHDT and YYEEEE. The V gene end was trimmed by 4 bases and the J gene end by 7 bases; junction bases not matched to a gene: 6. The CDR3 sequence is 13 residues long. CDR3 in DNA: TGTGCCAGCAGCCACGACAGGGGAGGTGGCTACACCTTC. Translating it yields CASSHDRGGGYTF.

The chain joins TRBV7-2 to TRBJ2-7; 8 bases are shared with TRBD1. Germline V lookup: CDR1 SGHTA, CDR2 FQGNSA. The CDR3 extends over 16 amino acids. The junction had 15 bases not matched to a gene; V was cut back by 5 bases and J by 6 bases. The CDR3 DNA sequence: TGTGCCAGCAGCCCCATTCCCCTTCGGACAGGGTCCGAGCAGTACTTC. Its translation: CASSPIPLRTGSEQYF.

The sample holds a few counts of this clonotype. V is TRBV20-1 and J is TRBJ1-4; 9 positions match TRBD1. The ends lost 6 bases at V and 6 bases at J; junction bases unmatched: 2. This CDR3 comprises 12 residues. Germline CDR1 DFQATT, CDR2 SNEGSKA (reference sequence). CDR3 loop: CSARTGDEKLFF. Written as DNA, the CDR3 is TGCAGTGCAAGGACAGGGGATGAAAAACTGTTTTTT.

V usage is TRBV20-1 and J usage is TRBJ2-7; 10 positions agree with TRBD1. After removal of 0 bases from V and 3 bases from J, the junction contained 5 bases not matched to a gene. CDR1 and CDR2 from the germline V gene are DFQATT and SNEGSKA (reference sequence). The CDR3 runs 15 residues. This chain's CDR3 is CSARDQDRGIYEQYF. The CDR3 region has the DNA TGCAGTGCTAGAGATCAGGACAGGGGGATCTACGAGCAGTACTTC.

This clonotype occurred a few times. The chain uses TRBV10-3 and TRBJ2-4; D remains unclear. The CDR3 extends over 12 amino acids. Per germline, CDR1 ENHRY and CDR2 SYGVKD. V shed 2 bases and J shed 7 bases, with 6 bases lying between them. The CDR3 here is CAISEPENIQYF. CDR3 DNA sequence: TGTGCCATCAGTGAGCCGGAGAACATTCAGTACTTC.

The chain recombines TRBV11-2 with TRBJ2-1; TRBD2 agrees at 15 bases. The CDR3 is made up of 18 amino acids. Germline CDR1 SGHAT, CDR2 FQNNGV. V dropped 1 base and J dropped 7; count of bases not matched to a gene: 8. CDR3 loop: CASSLGTSGRALGNEQFF. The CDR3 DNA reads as TGTGCCAGCAGCTTAGGGACTAGCGGGAGGGCCCTGGGGAATGAGCAGTTCTTC.

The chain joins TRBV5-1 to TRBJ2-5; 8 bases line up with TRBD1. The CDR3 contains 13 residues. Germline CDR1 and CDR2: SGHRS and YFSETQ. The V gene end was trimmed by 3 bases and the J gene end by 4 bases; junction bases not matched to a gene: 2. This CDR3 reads CASSSGTGETQYF. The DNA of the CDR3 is TGCGCCAGCAGCTCGGGGACAGGAGAGACCCAGTACTTC.

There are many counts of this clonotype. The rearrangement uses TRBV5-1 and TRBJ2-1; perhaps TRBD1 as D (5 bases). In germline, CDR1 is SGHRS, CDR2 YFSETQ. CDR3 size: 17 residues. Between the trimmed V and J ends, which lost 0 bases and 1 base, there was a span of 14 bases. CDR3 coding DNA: TGCGCCAGCAGCTTGGCCCGGCAGGGTGGGTCCTACAATGAGCAGTTCTTC. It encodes CASSLARQGGSYNEQFF. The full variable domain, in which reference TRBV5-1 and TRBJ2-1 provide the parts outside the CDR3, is KAGVTQTPRYLIKTRGQQVTLSCSPISGHRSVSWYQQTPGQGLQFLFEYFSETQRNKGNFPGRFSGRQFSNSRSEMNVSTLELGDSALYLCASSLARQGGSYNEQFFGPGTRLTVL.

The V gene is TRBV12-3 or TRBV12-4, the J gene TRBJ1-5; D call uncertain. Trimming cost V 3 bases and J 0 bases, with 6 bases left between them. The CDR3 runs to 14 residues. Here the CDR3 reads CASSFAVSNQPQHF. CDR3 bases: TGTGCCAGCAGTTTTGCCGTTAGCAATCAGCCCCAGCATTTT.

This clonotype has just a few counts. CDR3: CASSYSSLAGNEQFF. In DNA form, the CDR3 reads TGTGCCAGCAGTTACTCGTCACTAGCGGGTAATGAGCAGTTCTTC. This chain joins TRBV6-2 or TRBV6-3 and TRBJ2-1; 9 bases align to TRBD2. Germline CDR1 is MNHEY and CDR2 is SVGEGT. This CDR3 is built from 15 residues. After removal of 0 bases from V and 7 bases from J, the junction contained 4 bases not matched to a gene.

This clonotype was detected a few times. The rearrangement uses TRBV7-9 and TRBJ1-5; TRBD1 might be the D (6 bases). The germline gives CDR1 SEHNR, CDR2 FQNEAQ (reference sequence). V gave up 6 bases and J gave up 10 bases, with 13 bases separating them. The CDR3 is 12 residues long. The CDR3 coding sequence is TGTGCCAGCAGTAACAGGGTTTCCCCCCAGCATTTT. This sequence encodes CASSNRVSPQHF. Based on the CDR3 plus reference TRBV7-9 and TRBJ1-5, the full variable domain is DTGVSQNPRHKITKRGQNVTFRCDPISEHNRLYWYRQTLGQGPEFLTYFQNEAQLEKSRLLSDRFSAERPKGSFSTLEIQRTEQGDSAMYLCASSNRVSPQHFGDGTRLSIL.

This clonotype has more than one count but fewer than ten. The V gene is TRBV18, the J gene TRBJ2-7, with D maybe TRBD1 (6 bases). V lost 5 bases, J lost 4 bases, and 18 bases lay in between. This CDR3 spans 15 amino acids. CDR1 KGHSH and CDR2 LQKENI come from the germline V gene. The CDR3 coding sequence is TGTGCCAGCTCATCGGACCGGACAGTCAATTACGAGCAGTACTTC. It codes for CASSSDRTVNYEQYF.

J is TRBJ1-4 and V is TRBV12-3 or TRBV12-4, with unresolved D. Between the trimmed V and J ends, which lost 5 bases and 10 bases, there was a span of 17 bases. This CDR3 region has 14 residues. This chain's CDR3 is CASSARLGVGKLFF. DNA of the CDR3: TGTGCCAGCAGTGCACGACTTGGTGTCGGAAAACTGTTTTTT.